This is a list of T cell receptor beta chains from one sample in a study of T cell repertoires in cytomegalovirus infection. TCRdb fed the reads into MiXCR, producing one record per CDR3 protein. The data show under 800,000 distinct CDR3 sequences, approximately 25% seen once. The sequencing input was CD8+ T cells from PBMCs. The receptor set was obtained from a human donor in good health (CMV status not recorded). Some clones in this sample may be carry-over from other donors' samples. Each CDR3 is given with its conserved first and last residue. The D gene is left open where the match is weak. Clone size, where shown, is once, few, many, or a class for clones that have expanded.

D	size	J	V	CDR3	DNA
.	few	TRBJ2-6	TRBV5-3	CASRPLRSGANVLTF	TGTGCCAGCAGACCCCTCAGGTCTGGGGCCAACGTCCTGACTTTC
.	.	TRBJ2-1	TRBV20-1	CSADDLYNEQFF	TGCAGTGCGGACGATCTTTACAATGAGCAGTTCTTC
TRBD1	.	TRBJ2-3	TRBV12-3/TRBV12-4	CASSVTGLRDTQYF	TGTGCCAGCAGTGTGACAGGGCTTAGAGATACGCAGTATTTT
TRBD2	many	TRBJ2-1	TRBV28	CASSPLAGNEQFF	TGTGCCAGCAGCCCACTAGCGGGGAATGAGCAGTTCTTC
.	many	TRBJ1-6	TRBV11-2	CASSLDEFGGLDSPLHF	TGTGCCAGCAGCTTAGATGAGTTCGGGGGGCTGGATTCACCCCTCCACTTT
.	many	TRBJ1-5	TRBV7-9	CASSLSNQPQHF	TGTGCCAGCAGCCTTAGCAATCAGCCCCAGCATTTT
.	.	TRBJ1-3	TRBV7-9	CANSEQTGTGNTIYF	TGTGCCAACAGCGAACAAACAGGGACAGGAAACACCATATATTTT
TRBD1	many	TRBJ2-2	TRBV12-3/TRBV12-4	CASSFQGASTGELFF	TGTGCCAGCAGTTTTCAGGGGGCAAGCACCGGGGAGCTGTTTTTT
.	.	TRBJ2-2	TRBV29-1	CSVGETVSGTEELFF	TGCAGCGTTGGAGAGACAGTATCGGGGACCGAGGAGCTGTTTTTT
.	.	TRBJ1-1	TRBV6-1	CASREGGYEAFF	TGTGCCAGCAGGGAGGGGGGCTATGAAGCTTTCTTT
.	.	TRBJ1-2	TRBV29-1	CSVDIEDYGYTF	TGCAGCGTTGATATTGAAGACTATGGCTACACCTTC
TRBD1	many	TRBJ2-1	TRBV23-1	CASSQRTTGSSYNEQFF	TGCGCCAGCAGCCAGAGGACGACAGGGAGCTCCTACAATGAGCAGTTCTTC
.	many	TRBJ2-7	TRBV7-9	CASSADRPTPYSYEQYF	TGTGCCAGCAGCGCCGACAGGCCAACTCCCTATTCCTACGAGCAGTACTTC
.	.	TRBJ1-2	TRBV15	CATSREDGDGYTF	TGTGCCACCAGCAGAGAGGACGGTGATGGCTACACCTTC
.	few	TRBJ2-2	TRBV4-1	CASSQEWQANTGELFF	TGCGCCAGCAGCCAAGAGTGGCAGGCGAACACCGGGGAGCTGTTTTTT